The rows below give T cell receptor beta chains drawn from one sample of a study of CD8+CD57+ T cells in acquired aplastic anemia. TCRdb itself ran the reads through MiXCR, one entry per CDR3 protein. In the table there are approximately 190,000 distinct CDR3 sequences, 40% to 50% of which are singletons. The sample taken for sequencing was sorted CD4+, CD8+, or CD8+CD57+ T cells (not recorded which) from PBMCs. These receptors were taken from a human donor with aplastic anemia. The CDR3 runs from the conserved cysteine through the conserved F or W. Each record gives: J gene, clone size, V gene, CDR3 length, D gene, CDR3 DNA, CDR3 protein. D genes are given only for firm matches. Clone size is not always given. Where it is, it says once, few, many or a class for expanded clones.

j_gene: TRBJ2-7
abundance: many
v_gene: TRBV7-2
len: 16
d_gene: TRBD1
CDR3nt: TGTGCCAGCAGCTTAGGGGGCAGGGGGTTTCCCTACGAGCAGTACTTC
CDR3aa: CASSLGGRGFPYEQYF

j_gene: TRBJ2-2
abundance: many
v_gene: TRBV7-2
len: 13
d_gene: .
CDR3nt: TGTGCCAGCAGGGGGCTAAGCACCGGGGAGCTGTTTTTT
CDR3aa: CASRGLSTGELFF

j_gene: TRBJ1-2
abundance: many
v_gene: TRBV11-2
len: 14
d_gene: .
CDR3nt: TGTGCCAGCAGCTTAACTCCGGGGGATAATGGCTACACCTTC
CDR3aa: CASSLTPGDNGYTF

j_gene: TRBJ2-5
abundance: .
v_gene: TRBV20-1
len: 12
d_gene: TRBD2
CDR3nt: TGCAGTGCTAGCCCGGGAGGAGAGACCCAGTACTTC
CDR3aa: CSASPGGETQYF

j_gene: TRBJ1-1
abundance: .
v_gene: TRBV19
len: 14
d_gene: TRBD1
CDR3nt: TGTGCCAGTAGTATAAAACAGGGGATCGCCGAAGCTTTCTTT
CDR3aa: CASSIKQGIAEAFF

j_gene: TRBJ1-2
abundance: .
v_gene: TRBV20-1
len: 13
d_gene: TRBD1
CDR3nt: TGCAGTGGTTTGACTGGGACAGTTTATGGCTACACCTTC
CDR3aa: CSGLTGTVYGYTF

j_gene: TRBJ2-1
abundance: many
v_gene: TRBV14
len: 13
d_gene: .
CDR3nt: TGTGCCAGCCGAGGGGGGCGGCGCGATGAGCAGTTCTTC
CDR3aa: CASRGGRRDEQFF

j_gene: TRBJ2-3
abundance: .
v_gene: TRBV20-1
len: 15
d_gene: TRBD1
CDR3nt: TGCAGTGCTAGCCCCGGAGAGGGGGCATCAGATACGCAGTATTTT
CDR3aa: CSASPGEGASDTQYF

j_gene: TRBJ1-1
abundance: .
v_gene: TRBV7-8
len: 15
d_gene: .
CDR3nt: TGTGCCAGCAGCTTAGGTGGGGGGCTGAACACTGAAGCTTTCTTT
CDR3aa: CASSLGGGLNTEAFF

j_gene: TRBJ1-2
abundance: many
v_gene: TRBV7-2
len: 13
d_gene: .
CDR3nt: TGTGCCAGCAGCTTAAACGGGATCGAAGGCTACACCTTC
CDR3aa: CASSLNGIEGYTF

j_gene: TRBJ2-1
abundance: few
v_gene: TRBV7-6
len: 13
d_gene: .
CDR3nt: TGTGCCAGTGTAGCGGATACCTACAATGAGCAGTTCTTC
CDR3aa: CASVADTYNEQFF

j_gene: TRBJ2-2
abundance: many
v_gene: TRBV19
len: 14
d_gene: .
CDR3nt: TGTGCCAGTAGTGGGGGTCATAGGGTCGGGGAGCTGTTTTTT
CDR3aa: CASSGGHRVGELFF

j_gene: TRBJ2-3
abundance: .
v_gene: TRBV15
len: 16
d_gene: TRBD2
CDR3nt: TGTGCCACCAGCAGAGCCCGCGGGAGGGCGTTCGATACGCAGTATTTT
CDR3aa: CATSRARGRAFDTQYF

j_gene: TRBJ1-5
abundance: .
v_gene: TRBV19
len: 15
d_gene: .
CDR3nt: TGTGCCAGTACCCTAAAGGGACTGCGGAATCAGCCCCAGCATTTT
CDR3aa: CASTLKGLRNQPQHF

j_gene: TRBJ2-7
abundance: few
v_gene: TRBV7-2
len: 13
d_gene: .
CDR3nt: TGTGCCAGCAGCTTACGGAGTCCCTACGAGCAGTACTTC
CDR3aa: CASSLRSPYEQYF

j_gene: TRBJ2-7
abundance: few
v_gene: TRBV28
len: 16
d_gene: TRBD1
CDR3nt: TGTGCCAGCAGTTTCCATCGGACAGGCTTAATAGATGAGCAGTACTTC
CDR3aa: CASSFHRTGLIDEQYF